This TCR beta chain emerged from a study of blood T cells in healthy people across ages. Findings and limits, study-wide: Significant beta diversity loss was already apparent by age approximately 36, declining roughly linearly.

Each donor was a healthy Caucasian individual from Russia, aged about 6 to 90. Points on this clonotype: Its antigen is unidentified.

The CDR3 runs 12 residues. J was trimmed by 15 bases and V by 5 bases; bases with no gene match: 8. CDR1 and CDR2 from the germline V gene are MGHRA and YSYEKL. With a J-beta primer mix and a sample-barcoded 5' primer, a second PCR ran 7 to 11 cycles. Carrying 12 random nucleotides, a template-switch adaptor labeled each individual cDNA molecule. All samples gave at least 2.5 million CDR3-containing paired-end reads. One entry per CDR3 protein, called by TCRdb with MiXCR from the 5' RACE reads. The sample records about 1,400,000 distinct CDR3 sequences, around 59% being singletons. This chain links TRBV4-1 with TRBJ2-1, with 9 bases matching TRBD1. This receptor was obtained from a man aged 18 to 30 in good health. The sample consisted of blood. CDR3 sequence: CASSTPDRGTFF. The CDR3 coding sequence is TGCGCCAGCAGCACCCCGGACAGGGGTACGTTCTTC.